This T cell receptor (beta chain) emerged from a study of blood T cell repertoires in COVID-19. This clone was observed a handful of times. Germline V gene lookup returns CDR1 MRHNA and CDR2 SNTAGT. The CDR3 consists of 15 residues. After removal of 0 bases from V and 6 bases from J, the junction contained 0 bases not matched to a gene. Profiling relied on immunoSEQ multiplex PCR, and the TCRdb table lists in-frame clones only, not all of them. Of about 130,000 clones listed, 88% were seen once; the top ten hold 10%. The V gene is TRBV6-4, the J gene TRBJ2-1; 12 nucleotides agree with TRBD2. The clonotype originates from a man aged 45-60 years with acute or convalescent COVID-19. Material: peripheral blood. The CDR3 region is CASSDSTSGSNEQFF. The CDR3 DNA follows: TGTGCCAGCAGTGACTCGACTAGCGGGAGCAATGAGCAGTTCTTC.